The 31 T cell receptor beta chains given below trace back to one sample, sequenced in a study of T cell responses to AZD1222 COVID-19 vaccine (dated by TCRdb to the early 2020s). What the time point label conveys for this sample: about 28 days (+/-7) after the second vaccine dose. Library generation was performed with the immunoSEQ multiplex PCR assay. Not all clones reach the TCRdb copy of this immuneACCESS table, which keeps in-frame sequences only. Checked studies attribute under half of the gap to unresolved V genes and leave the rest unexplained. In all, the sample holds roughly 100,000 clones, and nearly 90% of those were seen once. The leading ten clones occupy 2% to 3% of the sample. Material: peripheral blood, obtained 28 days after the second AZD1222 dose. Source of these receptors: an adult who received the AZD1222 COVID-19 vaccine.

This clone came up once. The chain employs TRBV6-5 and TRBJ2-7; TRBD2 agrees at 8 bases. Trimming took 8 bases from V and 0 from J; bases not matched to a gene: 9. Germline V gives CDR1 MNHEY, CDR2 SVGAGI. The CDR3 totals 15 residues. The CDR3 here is CASQSAGDSSYEQYF. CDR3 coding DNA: TGTGCCAGCCAATCAGCGGGAGACAGCTCCTACGAGCAGTACTTC.

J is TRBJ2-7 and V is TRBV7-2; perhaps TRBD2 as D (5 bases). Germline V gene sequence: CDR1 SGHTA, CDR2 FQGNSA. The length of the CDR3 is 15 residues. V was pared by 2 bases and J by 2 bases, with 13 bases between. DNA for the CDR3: TGTGCCAGCAGCTTAAACGGGATGCTAACCTACGAGCAGTACTTC. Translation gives CASSLNGMLTYEQYF.

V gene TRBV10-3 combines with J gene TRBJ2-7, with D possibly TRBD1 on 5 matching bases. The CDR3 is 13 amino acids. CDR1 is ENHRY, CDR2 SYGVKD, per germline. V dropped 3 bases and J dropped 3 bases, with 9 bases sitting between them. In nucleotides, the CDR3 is TGTGCCATCAGTGACAGGGTCCACTACGAGCAGTACTTC. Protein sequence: CAISDRVHYEQYF.

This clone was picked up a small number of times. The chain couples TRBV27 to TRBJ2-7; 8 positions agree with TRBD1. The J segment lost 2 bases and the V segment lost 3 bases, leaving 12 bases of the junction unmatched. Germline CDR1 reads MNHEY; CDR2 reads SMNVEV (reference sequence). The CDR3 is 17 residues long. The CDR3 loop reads CASSFSTGTGRTYEQYF. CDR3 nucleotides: TGTGCCAGCAGTTTTTCCACCGGGACAGGAAGAACCTACGAGCAGTACTTC.

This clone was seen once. The CDR3, as DNA: TGTGCCAGAAGCTTGGAGAGACAGGGGGATCTCAACACTGAAGCTTTCTTT. Encoded protein: CARSLERQGDLNTEAFF. The V call is TRBV5-3, the J call TRBJ1-1, with TRBD1 matching 9 bases. TRBV5-3 is an ORF for which the function is uncertain. Germline trimming cut 0 bases from V and 2 bases from J; bases unmatched to any gene: 8. The CDR3 runs 17 residues.

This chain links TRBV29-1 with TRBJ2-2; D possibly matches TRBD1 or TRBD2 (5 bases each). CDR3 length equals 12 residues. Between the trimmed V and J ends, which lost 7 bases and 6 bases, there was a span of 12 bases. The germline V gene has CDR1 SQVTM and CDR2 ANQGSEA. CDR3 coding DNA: TGCAGCGCCCTTGGGGGTTCCGGGGAGCTGTTTTTT. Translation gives CSALGGSGELFF.

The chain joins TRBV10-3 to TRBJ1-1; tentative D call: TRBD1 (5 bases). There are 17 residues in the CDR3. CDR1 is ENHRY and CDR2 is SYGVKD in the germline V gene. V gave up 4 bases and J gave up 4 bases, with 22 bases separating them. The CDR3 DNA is TGTGCCATCAGTGGGGGAGGAGCGGGGCGTTTTGGCACTGAAGCTTTCTTT. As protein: CAISGGGAGRFGTEAFF.

The CDR3 protein is CASSLFGAGEQFF. DNA of the CDR3: TGTGCCAGCAGCTTATTTGGGGCCGGTGAGCAGTTCTTC. The chain joins TRBV7-3 to TRBJ2-1; tentatively, D is TRBD1 (5 bases). Germline V CDR1 and CDR2: SGHTA, FQGTGA. Between the trimmed V and J ends, which lost 2 bases and 9 bases, there was a span of 11 bases. This CDR3 region has 13 residues.

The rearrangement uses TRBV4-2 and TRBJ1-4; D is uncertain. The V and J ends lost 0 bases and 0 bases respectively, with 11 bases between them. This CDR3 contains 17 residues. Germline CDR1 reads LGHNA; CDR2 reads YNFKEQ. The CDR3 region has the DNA TGTGCCAGCAGCCAAGAGGGAGGGCAGGCAACTAATGAAAAACTGTTTTTT. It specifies CASSQEGGQATNEKLFF.

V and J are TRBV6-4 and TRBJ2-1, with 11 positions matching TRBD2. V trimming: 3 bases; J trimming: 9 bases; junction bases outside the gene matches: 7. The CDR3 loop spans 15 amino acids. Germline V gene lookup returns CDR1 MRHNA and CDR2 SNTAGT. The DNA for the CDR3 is TGTGCCAGCAGTGATGGGCTAGCGGGAGGTGGTGAGCAGTTCTTC. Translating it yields CASSDGLAGGGEQFF.

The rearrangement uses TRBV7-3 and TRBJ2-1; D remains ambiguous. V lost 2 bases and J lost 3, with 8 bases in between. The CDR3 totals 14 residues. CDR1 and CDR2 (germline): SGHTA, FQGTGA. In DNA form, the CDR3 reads TGTGCCAGCAGCTTATCGTCAGTCTACAATGAGCAGTTCTTC. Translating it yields CASSLSSVYNEQFF.

The CDR3 DNA follows: TGTGCCTGGAGAGGCTCCTATAATTCACCCCTCCACTTT. Translated: CAWRGSYNSPLHF. J is TRBJ1-6 and V is TRBV30; D is uncertain. Deletions cut 3 bases from V and 0 bases from J, with 3 bases between. Per the germline V gene, CDR1 is GTSNPN and CDR2 is SVGIG (reference sequence). This CDR3 has 13 residues. The entire variable domain, with the rest obtained from reference TRBV30 and TRBJ1-6, is as follows: SQTIHQWPATLVQPVGSPLSLECTVEGTSNPNLYWYRQAAGRGLQLLFYSVGIGQISSEVPQNLSASRPQDRQFILSSKKLLLSDSGFYLCAWRGSYNSPLHFGNGTRLTVT.

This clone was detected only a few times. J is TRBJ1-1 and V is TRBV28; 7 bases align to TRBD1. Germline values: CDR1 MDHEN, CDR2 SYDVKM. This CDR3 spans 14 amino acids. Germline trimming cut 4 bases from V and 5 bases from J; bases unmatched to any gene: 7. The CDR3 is CASSWDSSFTEAFF. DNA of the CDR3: TGTGCCAGCAGTTGGGACAGTAGTTTTACTGAAGCTTTCTTT.

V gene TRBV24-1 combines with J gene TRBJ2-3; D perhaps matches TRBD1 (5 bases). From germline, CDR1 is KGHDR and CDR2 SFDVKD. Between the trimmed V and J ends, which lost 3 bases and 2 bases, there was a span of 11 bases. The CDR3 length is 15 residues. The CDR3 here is CATSDTRQITDTQYF. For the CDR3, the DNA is TGTGCCACCAGTGATACCAGACAGATCACAGATACGCAGTATTTT.

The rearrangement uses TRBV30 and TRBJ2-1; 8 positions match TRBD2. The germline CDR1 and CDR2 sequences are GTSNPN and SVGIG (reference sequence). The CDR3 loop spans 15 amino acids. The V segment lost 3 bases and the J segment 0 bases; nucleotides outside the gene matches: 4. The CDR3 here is CAWRGAGASYNEQFF. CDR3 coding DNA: TGTGCCTGGAGGGGAGCGGGAGCCTCCTACAATGAGCAGTTCTTC. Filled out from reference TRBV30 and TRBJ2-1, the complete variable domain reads SQTIHQWPATLVQPVGSPLSLECTVEGTSNPNLYWYRQAAGRGLQLLFYSVGIGQISSEVPQNLSASRPQDRQFILSSKKLLLSDSGFYLCAWRGAGASYNEQFFGPGTRLTVL.

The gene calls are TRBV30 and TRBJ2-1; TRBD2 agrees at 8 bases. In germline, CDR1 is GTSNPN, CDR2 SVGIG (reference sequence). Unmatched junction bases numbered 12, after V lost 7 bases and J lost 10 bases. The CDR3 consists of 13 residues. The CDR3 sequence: CALVDPGGLEQFF. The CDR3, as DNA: TGTGCCTTGGTCGATCCGGGAGGGCTCGAGCAGTTCTTC.

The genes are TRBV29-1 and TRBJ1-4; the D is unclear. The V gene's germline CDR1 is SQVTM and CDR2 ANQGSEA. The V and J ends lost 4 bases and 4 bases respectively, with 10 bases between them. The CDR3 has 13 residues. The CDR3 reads CSVGKGNNEKLFF. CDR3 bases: TGCAGCGTTGGGAAGGGCAATAATGAAAAACTGTTTTTT.

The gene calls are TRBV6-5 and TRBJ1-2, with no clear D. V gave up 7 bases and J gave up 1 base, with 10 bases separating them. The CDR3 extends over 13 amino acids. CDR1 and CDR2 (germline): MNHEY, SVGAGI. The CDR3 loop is CASKTHLNYGYTF. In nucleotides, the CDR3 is TGTGCCAGCAAAACACACCTTAACTATGGCTACACCTTC.

The CDR3 nucleotides read TGTGCCAGCAGTGCACTAGCGGGAGGAGAGACCCAGTACTTC. Translated: CASSALAGGETQYF. The chain uses TRBV6-2 or TRBV6-3 and TRBJ2-5; the match to TRBD2 covers 12 bases. Germline CDR1 is MNHEY and CDR2 is SVGEGT. V lost 5 bases, J lost 4 bases, and 2 bases stayed unmatched. The CDR3 spans 14 residues.

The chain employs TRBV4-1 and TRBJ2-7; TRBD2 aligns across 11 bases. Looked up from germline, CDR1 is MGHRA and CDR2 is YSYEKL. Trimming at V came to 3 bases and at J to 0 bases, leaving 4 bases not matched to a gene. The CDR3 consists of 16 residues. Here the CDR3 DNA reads TGCGCCAGCAGCCAGGTAACTAGCGGGAGCTCCTACGAGCAGTACTTC. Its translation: CASSQVTSGSSYEQYF.

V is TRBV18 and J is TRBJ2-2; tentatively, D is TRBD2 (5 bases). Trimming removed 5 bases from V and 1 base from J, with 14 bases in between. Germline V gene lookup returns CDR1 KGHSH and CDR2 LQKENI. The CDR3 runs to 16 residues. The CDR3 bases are TGTGCCAGCTCATCCTCCCGGGGAGAGAACACCGGGGAGCTGTTTTTT. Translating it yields CASSSSRGENTGELFF. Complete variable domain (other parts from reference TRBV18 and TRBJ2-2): NAGVMQNPRHLVRRRGQEARLRCSPMKGHSHVYWYRQLPEEGLKFMVYLQKENIIDESGMPKERFSAEFPKEGPSILRIQQVVRGDSAAYFCASSSSRGENTGELFFGEGSRLTVL.

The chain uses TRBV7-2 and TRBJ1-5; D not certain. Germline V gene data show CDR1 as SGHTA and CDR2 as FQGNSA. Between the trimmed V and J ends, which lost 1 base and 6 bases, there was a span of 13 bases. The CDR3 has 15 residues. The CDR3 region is CASSLVEAKGQPQHF. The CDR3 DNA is TGTGCCAGCAGCTTAGTAGAGGCCAAGGGTCAGCCCCAGCATTTT.

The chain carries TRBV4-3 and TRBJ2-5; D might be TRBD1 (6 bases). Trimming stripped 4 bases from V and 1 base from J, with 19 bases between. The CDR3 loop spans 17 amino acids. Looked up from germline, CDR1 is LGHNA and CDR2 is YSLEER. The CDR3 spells CASSRGSLGAPQETQYF. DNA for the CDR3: TGCGCCAGCAGCCGAGGTAGTCTGGGGGCCCCCCAAGAGACCCAGTACTTC.

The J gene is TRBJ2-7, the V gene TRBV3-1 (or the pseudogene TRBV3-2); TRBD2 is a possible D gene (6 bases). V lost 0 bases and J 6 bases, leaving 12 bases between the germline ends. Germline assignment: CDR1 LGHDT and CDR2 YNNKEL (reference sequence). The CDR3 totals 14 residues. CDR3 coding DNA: TGTGCCAGCAGCCAAGATACTATGGGACTCGAGCAGTACTTC. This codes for CASSQDTMGLEQYF.

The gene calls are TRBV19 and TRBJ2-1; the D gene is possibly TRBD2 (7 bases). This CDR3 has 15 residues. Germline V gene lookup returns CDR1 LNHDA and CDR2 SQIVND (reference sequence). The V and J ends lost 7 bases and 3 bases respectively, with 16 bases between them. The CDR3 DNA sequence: TGTGCCAGTACCGTCGGGGGGCGTGACTACAATGAGCAGTTCTTC. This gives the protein CASTVGGRDYNEQFF.

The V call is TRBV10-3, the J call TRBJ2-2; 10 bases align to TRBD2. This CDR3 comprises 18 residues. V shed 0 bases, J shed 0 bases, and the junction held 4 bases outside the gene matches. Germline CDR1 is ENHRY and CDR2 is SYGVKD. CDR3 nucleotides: TGTGCCATCAGTGAGTCCGGGACTAGCGCCGCGAACACCGGGGAGCTGTTTTTT. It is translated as CAISESGTSAANTGELFF.

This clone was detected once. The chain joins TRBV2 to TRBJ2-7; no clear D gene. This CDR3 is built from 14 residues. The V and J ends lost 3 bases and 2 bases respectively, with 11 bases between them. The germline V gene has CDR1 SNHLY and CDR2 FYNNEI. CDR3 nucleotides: TGTGCCAGCAGTGAGGCCCCTAGGGCCTACGAGCAGTACTTC. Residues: CASSEAPRAYEQYF.

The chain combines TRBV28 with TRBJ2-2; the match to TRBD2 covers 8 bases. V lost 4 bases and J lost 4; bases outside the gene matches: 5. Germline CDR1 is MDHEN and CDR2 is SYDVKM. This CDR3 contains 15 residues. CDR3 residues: CASSSRLASTGELFF. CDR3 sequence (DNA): TGTGCCAGCAGTTCCAGACTAGCGAGCACCGGGGAGCTGTTTTTT.

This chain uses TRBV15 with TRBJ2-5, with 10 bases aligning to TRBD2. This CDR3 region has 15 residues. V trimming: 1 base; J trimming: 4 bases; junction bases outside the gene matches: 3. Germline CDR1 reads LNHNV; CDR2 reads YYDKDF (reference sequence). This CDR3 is CATSRVAGGGETQYF. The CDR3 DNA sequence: TGTGCCACCAGCAGAGTAGCGGGAGGAGGAGAGACCCAGTACTTC. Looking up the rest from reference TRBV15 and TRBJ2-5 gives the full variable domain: DAMVIQNPRYQVTQFGKPVTLSCSQTLNHNVMYWYQQKSSQAPKLLFHYYDKDFNNEADTPDNFQSRRPNTSFCFLDIRSPGLGDTAMYLCATSRVAGGGETQYFGPGTRLLVL.

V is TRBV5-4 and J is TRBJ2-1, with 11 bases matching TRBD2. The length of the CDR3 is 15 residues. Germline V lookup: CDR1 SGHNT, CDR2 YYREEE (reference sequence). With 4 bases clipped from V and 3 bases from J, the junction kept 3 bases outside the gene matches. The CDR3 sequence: CASSPGLAGYNEQFF. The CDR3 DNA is TGTGCCAGCAGCCCCGGACTAGCGGGCTACAATGAGCAGTTCTTC.

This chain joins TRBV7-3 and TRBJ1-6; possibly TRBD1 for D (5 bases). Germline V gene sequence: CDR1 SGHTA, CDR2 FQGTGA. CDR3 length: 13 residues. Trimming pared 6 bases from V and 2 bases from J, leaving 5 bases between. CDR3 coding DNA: TGTGCCAGCAGAGGGGCCTATAATTCACCCCTCCACTTT. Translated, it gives CASRGAYNSPLHF.